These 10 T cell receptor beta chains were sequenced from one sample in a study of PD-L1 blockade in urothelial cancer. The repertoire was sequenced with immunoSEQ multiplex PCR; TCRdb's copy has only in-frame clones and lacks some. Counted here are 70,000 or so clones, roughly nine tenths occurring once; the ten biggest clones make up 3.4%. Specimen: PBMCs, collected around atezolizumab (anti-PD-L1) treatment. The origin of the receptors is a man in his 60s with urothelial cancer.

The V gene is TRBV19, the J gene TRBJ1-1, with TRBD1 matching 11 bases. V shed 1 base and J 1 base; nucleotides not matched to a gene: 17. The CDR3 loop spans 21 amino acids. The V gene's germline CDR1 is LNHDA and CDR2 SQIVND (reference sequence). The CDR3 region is CASSIGTGARTGGSRNTEAFF. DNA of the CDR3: TGTGCCAGTAGTATAGGAACAGGGGCCCGGACAGGGGGCTCAAGGAACACTGAAGCTTTCTTT.

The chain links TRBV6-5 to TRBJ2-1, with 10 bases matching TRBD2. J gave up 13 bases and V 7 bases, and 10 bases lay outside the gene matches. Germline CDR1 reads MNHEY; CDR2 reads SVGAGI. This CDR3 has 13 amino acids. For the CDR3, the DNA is TGTGCCAGCACCCCCCCCGGGACTAGCGAACAGTTCTTC. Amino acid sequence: CASTPPGTSEQFF.

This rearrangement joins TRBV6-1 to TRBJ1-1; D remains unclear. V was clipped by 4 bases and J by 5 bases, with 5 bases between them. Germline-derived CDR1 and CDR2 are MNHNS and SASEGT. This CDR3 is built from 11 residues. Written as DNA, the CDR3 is TGTGCCAGCAGTGGGCGGACTGAAGCTTTCTTT. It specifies CASSGRTEAFF.

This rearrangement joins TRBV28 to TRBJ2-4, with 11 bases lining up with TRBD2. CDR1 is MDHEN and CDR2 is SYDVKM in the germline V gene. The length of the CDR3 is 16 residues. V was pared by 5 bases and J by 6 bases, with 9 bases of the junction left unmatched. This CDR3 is CASSGAGTSGRNIQYF. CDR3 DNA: TGTGCCAGCAGTGGAGCCGGGACTAGCGGAAGAAACATTCAGTACTTC.

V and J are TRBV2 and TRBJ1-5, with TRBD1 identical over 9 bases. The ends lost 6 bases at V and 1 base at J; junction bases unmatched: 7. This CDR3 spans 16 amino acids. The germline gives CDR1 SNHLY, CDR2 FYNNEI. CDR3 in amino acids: CASSTYRGQSNQPQHF. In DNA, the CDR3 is TGTGCCAGCAGCACCTACAGGGGGCAAAGCAATCAGCCCCAGCATTTT.

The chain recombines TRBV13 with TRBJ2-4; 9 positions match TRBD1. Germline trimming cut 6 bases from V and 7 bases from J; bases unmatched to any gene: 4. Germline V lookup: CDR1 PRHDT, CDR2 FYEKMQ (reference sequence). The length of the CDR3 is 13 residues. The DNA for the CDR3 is TGTGCCAGCAGTACCGGGACAGGGAACATTCAGTACTTC. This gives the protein CASSTGTGNIQYF.

CDR3 sequence: CASSRLGLAKGSGANVLTF. The DNA for the CDR3 is TGTGCCAGCAGTCGTCTAGGACTGGCTAAGGGATCTGGGGCCAACGTCCTGACTTTC. The chain uses TRBV27 and TRBJ2-6; D perhaps matches TRBD2 (5 bases). This CDR3 comprises 19 residues. V dropped 5 bases and J dropped 1 base, with 21 bases sitting between them. Germline-derived CDR1 and CDR2 are MNHEY and SMNVEV (reference sequence).

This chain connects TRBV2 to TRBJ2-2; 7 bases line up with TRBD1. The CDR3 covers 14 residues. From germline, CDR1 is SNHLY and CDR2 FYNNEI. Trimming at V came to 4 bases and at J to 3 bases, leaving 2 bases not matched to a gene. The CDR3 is CASSGQGDTGELFF. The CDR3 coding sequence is TGTGCCAGCAGTGGACAGGGAGACACCGGGGAGCTGTTTTTT.

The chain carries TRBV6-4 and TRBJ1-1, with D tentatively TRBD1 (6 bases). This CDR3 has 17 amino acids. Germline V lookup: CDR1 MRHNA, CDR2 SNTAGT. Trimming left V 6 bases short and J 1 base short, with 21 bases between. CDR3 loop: CASSLTPVGTTNTEAFF. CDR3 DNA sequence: TGTGCCAGCAGCTTGACCCCAGTGGGGACAACGAACACTGAAGCTTTCTTT.

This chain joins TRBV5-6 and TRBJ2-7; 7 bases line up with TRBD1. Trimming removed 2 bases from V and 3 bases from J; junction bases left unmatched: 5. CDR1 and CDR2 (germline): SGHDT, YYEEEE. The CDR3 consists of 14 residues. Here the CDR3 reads CASSLTGTVYEQYF. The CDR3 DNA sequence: TGTGCCAGCAGCTTAACCGGGACAGTCTACGAGCAGTACTTC.